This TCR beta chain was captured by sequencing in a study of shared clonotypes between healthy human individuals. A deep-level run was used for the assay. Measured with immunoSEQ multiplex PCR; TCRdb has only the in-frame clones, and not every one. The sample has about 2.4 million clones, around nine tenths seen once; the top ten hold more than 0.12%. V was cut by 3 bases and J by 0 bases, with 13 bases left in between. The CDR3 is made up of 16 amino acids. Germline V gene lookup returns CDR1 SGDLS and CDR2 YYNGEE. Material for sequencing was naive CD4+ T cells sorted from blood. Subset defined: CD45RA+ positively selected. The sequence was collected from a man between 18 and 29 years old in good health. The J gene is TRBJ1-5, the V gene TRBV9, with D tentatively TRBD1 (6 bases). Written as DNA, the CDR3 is TGTGCCAGCAGCGCCCGCGGAGGGGGTAGCAATCAGCCCCAGCATTTT. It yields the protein CASSARGGGSNQPQHF.